The 12 T cell receptor beta chains presented below share a single source sample, sequenced in a study of shared clonotypes between healthy human individuals. Profiling relied on immunoSEQ multiplex PCR, and the TCRdb table lists in-frame clones only, not all of them. The sample consists of 450,000 to 500,000 clones, about 85% of them appearing once. The specimen sequenced was PBMCs. The receptors derive from a woman aged 40-49 years in good health. Some clones in this sample may be carry-over from other donors' samples.

On this clone itself: This sample also contains other DNA sequences that code for the same CDR3. V gene TRBV18 combines with J gene TRBJ2-6, with D perhaps given as TRBD1 or TRBD2 (5 bases each). CDR1 and CDR2 from the germline V gene are KGHSH and LQKENI. Trimming pared 3 bases from V and 4 bases from J, leaving 10 bases between. The CDR3 runs 15 residues. The CDR3 sequence: CASSPEGSGANVLTF. The CDR3 nucleotides are TGTGCCAGCTCACCTGAGGGGAGCGGGGCCAACGTCCTGACTTTC.

This chain uses TRBV2 with TRBJ2-1; the D gene is possibly TRBD2 (6 bases). Germline lookup yields CDR1 SNHLY and CDR2 FYNNEI. The CDR3 is 14 amino acids. V dropped 6 bases and J dropped 6 bases, with 15 bases sitting between them. The CDR3 here is CASRAGSPTNEQFF. The CDR3 DNA reads as TGTGCCAGCAGGGCGGGATCACCTACCAATGAGCAGTTCTTC.

This clone was recorded once. A single base is all that separates this from a far larger clone, so a read error is likely. This chain links TRBV6-6 with TRBJ2-1; 7 nucleotides match TRBD2. CDR1 is MNHNY, CDR2 SVGAGI, per germline (reference sequence). The CDR3 consists of 15 residues. V gave up 5 bases and J gave up 5 bases; unmatched junction bases: 9. The CDR3 loop is CASSHTSSGNNEQFF. For the CDR3, the DNA is TGTGCCAGCAGTCACACCTCTAGCGGAAACAATGAGCAGTTCTTC.

The chain uses TRBV5-6 and TRBJ2-7; 8 bases are a match to TRBD2. Trimming at V came to 4 bases and at J to 2 bases, leaving 8 bases not matched to a gene. The CDR3 loop spans 15 amino acids. Germline V CDR1 and CDR2: SGHDT, YYEEEE. CDR3 sequence (DNA): TGTGCCAGCAGCGAAGGACTAGCTCACACCTACGAGCAGTACTTC. This gives the protein CASSEGLAHTYEQYF.

The chain recombines TRBV5-1 with TRBJ1-2; perhaps TRBD1 as D (5 bases). The CDR3 totals 14 residues. CDR1 and CDR2 (germline): SGHRS, YFSETQ. Trimming removed 0 bases at V and 2 bases at J, with 8 bases between. The CDR3 here is CASSLEPGNYGYTF. The CDR3 bases are TGCGCCAGCAGCTTGGAGCCAGGGAACTATGGCTACACCTTC.

The chain combines TRBV6-6 with TRBJ2-3; D not certain. Germline CDR1 is MNHNY and CDR2 is SVGAGI (reference sequence). The CDR3 runs to 12 residues. The V gene lost 0 bases and the J gene lost 5 bases, with 3 bases spanning the gap. This CDR3 is CASSYSLDTQYF. The CDR3 coding sequence is TGTGCCAGCAGTTACTCGTTAGATACGCAGTATTTT.

Remarks on this clone: This same CDR3 is encoded by further DNA sequences in the sample. The V call is TRBV18, the J call TRBJ2-2; 7 nucleotides align to TRBD1. The CDR3 loop spans 15 amino acids. Trimming took 3 bases from V and 2 from J; bases not matched to a gene: 3. Germline assignment: CDR1 KGHSH and CDR2 LQKENI. The CDR3 loop is CASSPRQGNTGELFF. In DNA, the CDR3 is TGTGCCAGCTCACCGCGACAGGGTAACACCGGGGAGCTGTTTTTT. Supplemented by reference TRBV18 and TRBJ2-2, the full variable domain reads NAGVMQNPRHLVRRRGQEARLRCSPMKGHSHVYWYRQLPEEGLKFMVYLQKENIIDESGMPKERFSAEFPKEGPSILRIQQVVRGDSAAYFCASSPRQGNTGELFFGEGSRLTVL.

Note on this clone: Given a far larger clone just one base away, this is likely a sequencing read error. Other nucleotide sequences from this sample produce the same CDR3. The rearrangement joins TRBV19 to TRBJ1-5; D is unresolved. CDR1 LNHDA and CDR2 SQIVND come from the germline V gene (reference sequence). This CDR3 region has 15 residues. The CDR3 DNA reads TGCGCCAGTAGTATAATGGCCCTGACCCATCAGCCCCAGCATTTT. Translating gives CASSIMALTHQPQHF.

There are a few counts of this clone. The chain uses TRBV28 and TRBJ1-2; TRBD1 is a possible D gene (5 bases). CDR1 and CDR2 (germline): MDHEN, SYDVKM. The V end lost 4 bases, the J end lost 2 bases, and 11 bases lay between the germline ends. CDR3 length equals 14 residues. The CDR3 coding sequence is TGTGCCAGCAGTTCCCTGGGGGTCAACTATGGCTACACCTTC. Translation: CASSSLGVNYGYTF.

This rearrangement joins TRBV30 to TRBJ1-4; 8 nucleotides match TRBD1. Germline V gene lookup returns CDR1 GTSNPN and CDR2 SVGIG (reference sequence). V lost 1 base, J lost 6 bases, and 7 bases stayed unmatched. The CDR3 is 15 amino acids. CDR3 loop: CAWSADETGDEKLFF. The CDR3 DNA is TGTGCCTGGAGTGCGGATGAGACAGGGGATGAAAAACTGTTTTTT. The whole variable domain, filled in from reference TRBV30 and TRBJ1-4, reads SQTIHQWPATLVQPVGSPLSLECTVEGTSNPNLYWYRQAAGRGLQLLFYSVGIGQISSEVPQNLSASRPQDRQFILSSKKLLLSDSGFYLCAWSADETGDEKLFFGSGTQLSVL.

The chain employs TRBV9 and TRBJ1-1; 7 bases match TRBD1. Trimming removed 4 bases from V and 0 bases from J; junction bases left unmatched: 6. The CDR3 loop spans 15 amino acids. Germline CDR1 SGDLS, CDR2 YYNGEE. For the CDR3, the DNA is TGTGCCAGCAGCCCACAGGGGACCATGAACACTGAAGCTTTCTTT. It codes for CASSPQGTMNTEAFF.

This clone was found a few times. The J gene is TRBJ2-7, the V gene TRBV2; 7 nucleotides match TRBD2. In germline, CDR1 is SNHLY, CDR2 FYNNEI. This CDR3 contains 15 residues. V lost 1 base, J lost 2 bases, and 5 bases stayed unmatched. In nucleotides, the CDR3 is TGTGCCAGCAGTGAAGGTTCTAGCGGCGCCTACGAGCAGTACTTC. Protein sequence: CASSEGSSGAYEQYF.